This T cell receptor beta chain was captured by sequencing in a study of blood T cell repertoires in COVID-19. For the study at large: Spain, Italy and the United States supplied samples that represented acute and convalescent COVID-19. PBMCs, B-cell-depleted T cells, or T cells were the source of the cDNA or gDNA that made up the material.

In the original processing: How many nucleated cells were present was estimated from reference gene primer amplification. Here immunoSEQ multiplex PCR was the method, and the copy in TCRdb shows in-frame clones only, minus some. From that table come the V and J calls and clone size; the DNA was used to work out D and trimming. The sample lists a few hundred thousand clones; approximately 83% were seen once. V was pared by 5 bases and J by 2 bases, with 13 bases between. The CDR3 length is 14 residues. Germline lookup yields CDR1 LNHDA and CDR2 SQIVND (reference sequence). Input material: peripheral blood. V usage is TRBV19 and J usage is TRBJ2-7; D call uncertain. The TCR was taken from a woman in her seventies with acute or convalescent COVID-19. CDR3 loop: CASSSQAPPYEQYF. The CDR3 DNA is TGTGCCAGTAGTTCCCAAGCCCCCCCCTACGAGCAGTACTTC.